This TCR beta chain was found in a study of blood T cell repertoires in COVID-19. Sequenced by immunoSEQ multiplex PCR; TCRdb stores in-frame clones only, minus some. This table holds 85,000 to 100,000 clones, just over 85% found once. This CDR3 spans 15 amino acids. V lost 0 bases to trimming and J lost 5 bases; unmatched junction nucleotides: 7. Germline V gives CDR1 SGHNT, CDR2 YYREEE (reference sequence). The TCR originated in a man in his fifties or sixties with COVID-19, enrolled during active disease. The sequenced material came from peripheral blood. The chain carries TRBV5-4 and TRBJ2-7, with 8 bases aligning to TRBD1. The CDR3 DNA reads TGTGCCAGCAGCTTGGCCATTCAGGGGGCGCACGAGCAGTACTTC. It yields the protein CASSLAIQGAHEQYF.